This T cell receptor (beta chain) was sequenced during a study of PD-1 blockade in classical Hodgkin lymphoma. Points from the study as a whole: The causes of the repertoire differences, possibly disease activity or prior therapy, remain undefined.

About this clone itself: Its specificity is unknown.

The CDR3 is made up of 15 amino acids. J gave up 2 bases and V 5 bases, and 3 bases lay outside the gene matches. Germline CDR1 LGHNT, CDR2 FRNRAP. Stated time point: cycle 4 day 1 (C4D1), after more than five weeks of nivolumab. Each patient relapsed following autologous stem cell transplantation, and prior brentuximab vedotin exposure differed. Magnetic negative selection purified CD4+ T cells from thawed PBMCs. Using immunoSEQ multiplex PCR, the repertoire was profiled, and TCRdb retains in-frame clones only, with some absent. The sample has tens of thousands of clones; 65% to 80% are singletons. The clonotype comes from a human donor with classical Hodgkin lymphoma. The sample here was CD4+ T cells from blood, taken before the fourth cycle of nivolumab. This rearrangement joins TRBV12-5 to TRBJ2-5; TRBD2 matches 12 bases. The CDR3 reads CASGLGTSGQETQYF. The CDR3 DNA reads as TGTGCTAGTGGTCTAGGGACTAGCGGGCAAGAGACCCAGTACTTC.